The source of this T cell receptor beta chain is a study of cytomegalovirus exposure and HLA in healthy donors. Findings and limits, study-wide: For cytomegalovirus status, the classifier reportedly gave diagnoses with high specificity and sensitivity.

With regard to this clone: Its antigen is not known.

It was with 60 Vbeta and 13 Jbeta primers that the PCR ran. TCRdb's table, derived via immunoSEQ multiplex PCR, lists solely in-frame clones and lacks some. The repertoire holds approximately 160,000 clones, with 68% as singletons. Sequenced material: PBMCs. This TCR was sampled from a middle-aged woman in good health and CMV-seropositive.

DNA for the CDR3: TGCGCCAGCAGCCAAGATTACAGGGCACCTGGTGGCTACACCTTC. Encoded protein: CASSQDYRAPGGYTF. V and J are TRBV4-3 and TRBJ1-2; maybe TRBD1 (6 bases). Trimming took off 0 bases at V and 7 bases at J, with 15 bases between the two ends. CDR1 LGHNA and CDR2 YSLEER come from the germline V gene. The CDR3 runs 15 residues.